This passage covers 16 T cell receptor beta chains from one sample sequenced in a study of cytotoxic CD8 clonotypes in ibrutinib-treated CLL. Repertoires were generated with immunoSEQ multiplex PCR, while TCRdb's copy carries only in-frame clones and drops some. The sample lists fewer than 100,000 clones; roughly 80% were seen once. This specimen consisted of PBMCs, obtained after 12 months of ibrutinib treatment. The receptors were sampled from a human donor with chronic lymphocytic leukemia.

This clone appeared once. The chain has TRBV5-6 and TRBJ1-3; 9 bases line up with TRBD1. The CDR3 runs to 15 residues. J gave up 7 bases and V 3 bases, and 8 bases lay outside the gene matches. The germline V gene has CDR1 SGHDT and CDR2 YYEEEE. The CDR3 DNA follows: TGTGCCAGCAGCTCTTGGACAGGGGCGAGGAACACCATATATTTT. This encodes CASSSWTGARNTIYF.

This chain joins TRBV13 and TRBJ2-1; D assignment may be TRBD1 or TRBD2 (5 bases each). The CDR3 length is 13 residues. Germline loops: CDR1 PRHDT, CDR2 FYEKMQ (reference sequence). Trimming left V 5 bases short and J 9 bases short, with 14 bases between. As DNA, the CDR3 is TGTGCCAGCAGCCGGGACCCGGGGAGTGAGCAGTTCTTC. As protein: CASSRDPGSEQFF.

V is TRBV4-3 and J is TRBJ2-7, with 8 bases fitting TRBD1. The CDR3 loop spans 16 amino acids. With 0 bases clipped from V and 6 bases from J, the junction kept 10 bases outside the gene matches. Germline values: CDR1 LGHNA, CDR2 YSLEER. Written as DNA, the CDR3 is TGCGCCAGCAGCCAAGACCCCAGGGGGCTGATCTCCGAGCAGTACTTC. As protein: CASSQDPRGLISEQYF.

Details on this clone: This sample also contains other DNA sequences that code for the same CDR3. The CDR3 region is CASSQVGAGANVLTF. CDR3 in DNA: TGTGCCAGCAGCCAAGTGGGGGCTGGGGCCAACGTCCTGACTTTC. This rearrangement joins TRBV14 to TRBJ2-6; D may match TRBD1 or TRBD2 (5 bases each). This CDR3 contains 15 residues. V shed 1 base and J shed 2 bases, with 6 bases lying between them. Looked up from germline, CDR1 is SGHDN and CDR2 is FVKESK.

The genes are TRBV19 and TRBJ2-1; D gene ambiguous. CDR1 is LNHDA, CDR2 SQIVND, per germline (reference sequence). The CDR3 extends over 16 amino acids. V was clipped by 6 bases and J by 0 bases, with 15 bases between them. The chain's CDR3 is CASSPRRSGSYNEQFF. The CDR3, as DNA: TGTGCCAGTAGCCCGCGGCGCTCCGGCTCCTACAATGAGCAGTTCTTC.

The chain carries TRBV5-1 and TRBJ2-7; a possible D gene is TRBD1 (6 bases). This CDR3 is built from 14 residues. The germline CDR1 and CDR2 sequences are SGHRS and YFSETQ. V lost 4 bases to trimming and J lost 3 bases, with 14 bases between them. The CDR3 nucleotides read TGCGCCAGCAGCCCCGGACAGCCTGGCTACGAGCAGTACTTC. Encoded protein: CASSPGQPGYEQYF.

This chain uses TRBV19 with TRBJ1-5; TRBD1 aligns across 7 bases. CDR1 and CDR2 from the germline V gene are LNHDA and SQIVND (reference sequence). Germline trimming cut 11 bases from V and 2 bases from J; bases unmatched to any gene: 6. The CDR3 length is 13 residues. CDR3 region: CAVAGGGNQPQHF. CDR3 nucleotide sequence: TGTGCCGTGGCAGGGGGGGGCAATCAGCCCCAGCATTTT.

The chain uses TRBV7-2 and TRBJ2-7; D ambiguous. CDR1 SGHTA and CDR2 FQGNSA come from the germline V gene. Trimming removed 1 base from V and 2 bases from J, with 9 bases in between. CDR3 length: 14 residues. CDR3 amino acids: CASSLGPGTYEQYF. The CDR3, as DNA: TGTGCCAGCAGCTTAGGACCTGGGACCTACGAGCAGTACTTC.

The J gene is TRBJ1-5, the V gene TRBV29-1; 11 bases match TRBD1. CDR3 length: 13 residues. CDR1 SQVTM and CDR2 ANQGSEA come from the germline V gene. Trimming removed 7 bases from V and 8 bases from J; junction bases left unmatched: 7. The CDR3 loop reads CSATGTGGEPQHF. In DNA form, the CDR3 reads TGCAGCGCAACCGGGACAGGGGGGGAGCCCCAGCATTTT.

The chain joins TRBV4-3 to TRBJ1-5; 8 bases align to TRBD1. V lost 4 bases to trimming and J lost 2 bases; unmatched junction nucleotides: 1. The CDR3 contains 14 residues. Germline CDR1 reads LGHNA; CDR2 reads YSLEER. The CDR3 DNA reads as TGCGCCAGCAGCCTGGACAGGGGCAATCAGCCCCAGCATTTT. It encodes CASSLDRGNQPQHF.

This clone was recorded only once. This chain joins TRBV28 and TRBJ2-7; 7 positions match TRBD2. This CDR3 region has 14 residues. After removal of 7 bases from V and 2 bases from J, the junction contained 8 bases not matched to a gene. Germline loops: CDR1 MDHEN, CDR2 SYDVKM. CDR3 nucleotide sequence: TGTGCCAGCATCCCCGGAGCGGGGCCCTACGAGCAGTACTTC. This encodes CASIPGAGPYEQYF.

This rearrangement joins TRBV2 to TRBJ1-5; D uncertain. Germline V lookup: CDR1 SNHLY, CDR2 FYNNEI. V lost 8 bases, J lost 6 bases, and 20 bases lay in between. This CDR3 spans 15 amino acids. CDR3 sequence (DNA): TGTGCCAGCGGGCAGTGGCAGTCGCCTTTTCAGCCCCAGCATTTT. This translates into CASGQWQSPFQPQHF.

Only a few counts were recorded for this clone. The V call is TRBV28, the J call TRBJ1-1, with 7 bases matching TRBD1. Losses at the gene ends were 6 bases for V and 4 bases for J; bases not matched to a gene: 8. The germline V gene has CDR1 MDHEN and CDR2 SYDVKM. The CDR3 consists of 14 residues. The CDR3 protein is CASRPPGTVTEAFF. The CDR3 nucleotides are TGTGCCAGCAGACCCCCCGGGACAGTCACTGAAGCTTTCTTT.

The J gene is TRBJ1-5, the V gene TRBV28, with D possibly matching TRBD1 (6 bases). The V and J ends lost 8 bases and 7 bases respectively, with 18 bases between them. The CDR3 spans 14 residues. Germline V lookup: CDR1 MDHEN, CDR2 SYDVKM. This CDR3 is CASSWGGLEQPQHF. The CDR3 nucleotides read TGTGCCAGCTCCTGGGGGGGGCTGGAGCAGCCCCAGCATTTT.

The chain links TRBV18 to TRBJ1-2; TRBD1 might be the D (6 bases). V lost 3 bases and J lost 6, with 11 bases in between. Germline V gene lookup returns CDR1 KGHSH and CDR2 LQKENI. The CDR3 consists of 13 residues. The CDR3 region has the DNA TGTGCCAGCTCACCGGGGGGCCACCATGGCTACACCTTC. It encodes CASSPGGHHGYTF. Variable domain in full (rest from reference TRBV18 and TRBJ1-2): NAGVMQNPRHLVRRRGQEARLRCSPMKGHSHVYWYRQLPEEGLKFMVYLQKENIIDESGMPKERFSAEFPKEGPSILRIQQVVRGDSAAYFCASSPGGHHGYTFGSGTRLTVV.

In its sample, this clone ranks as medium-sized (0.01 to 0.1%). The chain links TRBV2 to TRBJ2-7, with TRBD1 matching over 10 bases. The CDR3 extends over 15 amino acids. V lost 6 bases to trimming and J lost 2 bases; unmatched junction nucleotides: 7. Germline V gene sequence: CDR1 SNHLY, CDR2 FYNNEI. The chain's CDR3 is CASSTAGTGAYEQYF. The DNA for the CDR3 is TGTGCCAGCAGCACCGCCGGGACAGGGGCCTACGAGCAGTACTTC.